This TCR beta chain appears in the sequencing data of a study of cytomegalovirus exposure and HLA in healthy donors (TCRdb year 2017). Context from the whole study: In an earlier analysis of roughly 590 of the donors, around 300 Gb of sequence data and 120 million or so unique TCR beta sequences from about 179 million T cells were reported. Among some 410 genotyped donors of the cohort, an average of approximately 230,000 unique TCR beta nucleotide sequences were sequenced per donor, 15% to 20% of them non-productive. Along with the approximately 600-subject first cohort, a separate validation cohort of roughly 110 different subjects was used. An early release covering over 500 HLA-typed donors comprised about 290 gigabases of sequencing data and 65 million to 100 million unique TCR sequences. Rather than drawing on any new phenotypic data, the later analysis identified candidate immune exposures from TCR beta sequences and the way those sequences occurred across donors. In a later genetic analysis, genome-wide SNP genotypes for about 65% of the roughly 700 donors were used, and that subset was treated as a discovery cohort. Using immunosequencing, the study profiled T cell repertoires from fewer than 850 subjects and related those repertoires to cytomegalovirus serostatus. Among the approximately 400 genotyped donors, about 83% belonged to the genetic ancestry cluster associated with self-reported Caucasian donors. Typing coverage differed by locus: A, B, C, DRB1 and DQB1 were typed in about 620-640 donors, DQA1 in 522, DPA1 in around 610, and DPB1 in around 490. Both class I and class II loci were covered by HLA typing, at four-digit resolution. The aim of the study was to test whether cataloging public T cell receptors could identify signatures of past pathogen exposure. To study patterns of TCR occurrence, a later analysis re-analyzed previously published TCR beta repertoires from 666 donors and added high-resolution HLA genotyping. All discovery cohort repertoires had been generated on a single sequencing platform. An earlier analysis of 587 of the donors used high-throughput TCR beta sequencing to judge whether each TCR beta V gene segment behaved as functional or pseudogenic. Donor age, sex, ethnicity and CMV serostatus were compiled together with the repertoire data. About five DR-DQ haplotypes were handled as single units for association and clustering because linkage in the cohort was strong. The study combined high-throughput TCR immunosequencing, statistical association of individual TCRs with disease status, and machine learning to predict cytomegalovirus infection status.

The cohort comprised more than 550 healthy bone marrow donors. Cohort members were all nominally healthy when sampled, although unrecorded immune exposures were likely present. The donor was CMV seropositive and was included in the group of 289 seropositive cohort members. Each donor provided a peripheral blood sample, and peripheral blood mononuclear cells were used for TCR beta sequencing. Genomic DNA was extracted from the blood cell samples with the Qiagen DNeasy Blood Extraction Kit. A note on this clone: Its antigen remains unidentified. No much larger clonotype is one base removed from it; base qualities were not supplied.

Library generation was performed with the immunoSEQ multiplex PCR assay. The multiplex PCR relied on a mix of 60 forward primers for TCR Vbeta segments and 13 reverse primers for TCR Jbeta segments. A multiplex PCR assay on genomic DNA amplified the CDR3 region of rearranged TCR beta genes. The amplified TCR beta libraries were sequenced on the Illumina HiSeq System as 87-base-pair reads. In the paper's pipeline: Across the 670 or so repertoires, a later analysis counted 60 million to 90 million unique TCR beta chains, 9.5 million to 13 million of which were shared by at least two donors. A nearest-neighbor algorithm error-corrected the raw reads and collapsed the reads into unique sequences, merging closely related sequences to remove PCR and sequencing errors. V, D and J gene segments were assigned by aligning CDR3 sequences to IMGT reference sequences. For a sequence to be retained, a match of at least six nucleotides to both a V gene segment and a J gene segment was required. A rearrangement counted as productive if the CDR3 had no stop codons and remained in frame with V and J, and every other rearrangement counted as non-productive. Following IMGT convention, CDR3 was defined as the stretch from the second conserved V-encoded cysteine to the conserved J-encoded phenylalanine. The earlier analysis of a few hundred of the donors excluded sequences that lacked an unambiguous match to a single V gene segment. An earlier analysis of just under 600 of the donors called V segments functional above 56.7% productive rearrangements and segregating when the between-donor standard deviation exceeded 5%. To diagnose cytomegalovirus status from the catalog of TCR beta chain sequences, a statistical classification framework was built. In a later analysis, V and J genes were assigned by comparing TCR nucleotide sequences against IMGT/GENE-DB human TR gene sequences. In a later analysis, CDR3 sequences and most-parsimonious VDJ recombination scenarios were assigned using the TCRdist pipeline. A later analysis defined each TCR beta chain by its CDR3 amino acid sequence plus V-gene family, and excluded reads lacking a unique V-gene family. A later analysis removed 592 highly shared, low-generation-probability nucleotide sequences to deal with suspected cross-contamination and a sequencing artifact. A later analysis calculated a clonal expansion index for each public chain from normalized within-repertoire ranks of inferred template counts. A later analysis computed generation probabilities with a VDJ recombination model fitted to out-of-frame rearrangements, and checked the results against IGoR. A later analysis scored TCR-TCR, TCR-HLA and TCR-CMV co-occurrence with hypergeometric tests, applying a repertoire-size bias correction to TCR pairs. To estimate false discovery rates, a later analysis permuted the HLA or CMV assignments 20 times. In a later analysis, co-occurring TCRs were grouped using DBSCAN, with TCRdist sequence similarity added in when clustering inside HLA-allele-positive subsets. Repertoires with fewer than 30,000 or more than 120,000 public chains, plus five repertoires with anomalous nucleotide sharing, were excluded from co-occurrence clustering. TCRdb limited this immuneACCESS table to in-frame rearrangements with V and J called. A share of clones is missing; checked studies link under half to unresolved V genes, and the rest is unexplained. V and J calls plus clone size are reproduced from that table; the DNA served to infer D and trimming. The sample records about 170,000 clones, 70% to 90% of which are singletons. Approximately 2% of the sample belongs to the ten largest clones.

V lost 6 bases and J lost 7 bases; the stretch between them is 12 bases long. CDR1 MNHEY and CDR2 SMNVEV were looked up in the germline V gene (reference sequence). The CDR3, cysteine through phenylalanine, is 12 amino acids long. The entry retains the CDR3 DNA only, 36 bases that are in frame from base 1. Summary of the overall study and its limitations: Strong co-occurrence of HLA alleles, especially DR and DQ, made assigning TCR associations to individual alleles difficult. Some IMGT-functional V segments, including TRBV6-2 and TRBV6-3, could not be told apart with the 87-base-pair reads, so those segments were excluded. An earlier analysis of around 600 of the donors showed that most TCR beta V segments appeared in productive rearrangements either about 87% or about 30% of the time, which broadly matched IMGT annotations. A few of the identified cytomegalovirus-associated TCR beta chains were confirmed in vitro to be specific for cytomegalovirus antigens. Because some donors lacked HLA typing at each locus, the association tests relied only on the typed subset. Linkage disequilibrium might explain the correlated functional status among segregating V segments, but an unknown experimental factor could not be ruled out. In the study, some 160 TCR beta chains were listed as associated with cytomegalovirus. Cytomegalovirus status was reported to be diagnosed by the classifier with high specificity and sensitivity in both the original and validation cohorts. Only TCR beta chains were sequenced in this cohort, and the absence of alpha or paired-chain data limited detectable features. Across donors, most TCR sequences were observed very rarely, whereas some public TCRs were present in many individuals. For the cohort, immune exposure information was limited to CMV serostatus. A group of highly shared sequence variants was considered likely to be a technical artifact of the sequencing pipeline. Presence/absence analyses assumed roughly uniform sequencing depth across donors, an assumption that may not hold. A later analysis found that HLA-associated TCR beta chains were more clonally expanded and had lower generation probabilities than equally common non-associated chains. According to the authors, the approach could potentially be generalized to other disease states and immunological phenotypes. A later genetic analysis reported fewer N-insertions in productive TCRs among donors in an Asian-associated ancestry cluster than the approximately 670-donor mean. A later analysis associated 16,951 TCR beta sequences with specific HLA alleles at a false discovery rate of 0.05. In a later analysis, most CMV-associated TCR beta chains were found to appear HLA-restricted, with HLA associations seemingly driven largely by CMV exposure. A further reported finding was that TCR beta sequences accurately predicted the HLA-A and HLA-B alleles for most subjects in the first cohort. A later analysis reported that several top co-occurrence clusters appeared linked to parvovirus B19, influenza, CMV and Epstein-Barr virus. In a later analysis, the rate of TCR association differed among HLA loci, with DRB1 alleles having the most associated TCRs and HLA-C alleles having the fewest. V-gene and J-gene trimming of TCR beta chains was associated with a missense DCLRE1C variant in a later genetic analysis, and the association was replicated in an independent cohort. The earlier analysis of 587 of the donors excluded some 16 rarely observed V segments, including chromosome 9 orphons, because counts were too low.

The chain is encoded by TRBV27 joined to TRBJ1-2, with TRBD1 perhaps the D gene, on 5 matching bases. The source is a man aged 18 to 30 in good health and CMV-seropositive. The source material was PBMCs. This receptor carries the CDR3 CASRGGLVGYTF. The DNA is TGTGCCAGCAGGGGGGGGTTAGTTGGCTACACCTTC.